One sample yielded the 26 T cell receptor beta chains listed below, sequenced in a study of breast tumors, draining lymph nodes, adjacent tissues. TCRdb analysed the multiplex PCR reads with MiXCR anew, one entry per CDR3 protein. In the table there are 120,000 or so distinct CDR3 sequences, about 20% of which are singletons. Axillary draining lymph nodes of breast cancer patients supplied the node samples. Sequences were obtained from axillary lymph node tissue. The source is a female donor with breast cancer. Some clones in this sample may be carry-over from other donors' samples.

This clonotype appeared many times. This chain joins TRBV7-9 and TRBJ2-5, with D maybe TRBD2 (5 bases). V lost 10 bases and J lost 3, with 18 bases in between. CDR1 SEHNR and CDR2 FQNEAQ come from the germline V gene (reference sequence). The CDR3 covers 14 residues. As DNA, the CDR3 is TGTGCCACCCCCATGATTTCCGGGGAAGAGACCCAGTACTTC. Its protein is CATPMISGEETQYF.

The chain links TRBV9 to TRBJ2-6, with D tentatively TRBD2 (6 bases). Germline CDR1 is SGDLS and CDR2 is YYNGEE. Trimming removed 0 bases from V and 3 bases from J, with 22 bases in between. The CDR3 contains 20 residues. The DNA of the CDR3 is TGTGCCAGCAGCGTAGGTGGTTTGGTAAGGGGACTTGTTGGGGCCAACGTCCTGACTTTC. This codes for CASSVGGLVRGLVGANVLTF.

This clonotype was counted ten times or more. The chain couples TRBV12-3 or TRBV12-4 to TRBJ2-2, with no clear D. The V end lost 5 bases, the J end lost 2 bases, and 6 bases lay between the germline ends. This CDR3 region has 13 residues. CDR3 amino acids: CASSPHNTGELFF. In DNA, the CDR3 is TGTGCCAGCAGTCCTCATAACACCGGGGAGCTGTTTTTT.

This clonotype was picked up many times. This chain links TRBV18 with TRBJ2-7; TRBD2 matches at 12 bases. V trimming: 5 bases; J trimming: 4 bases; junction bases outside the gene matches: 3. From germline, CDR1 is KGHSH and CDR2 LQKENI. The CDR3 extends over 14 amino acids. CDR3 loop: CASSEGTSGYEQYF. The DNA of the CDR3 is TGTGCCAGCTCAGAGGGGACTAGCGGGTACGAGCAGTACTTC.

This clonotype was found many times. The chain recombines TRBV6-1 with TRBJ2-1; D possibly corresponds to TRBD1 (5 bases). The germline CDR1 and CDR2 sequences are MNHNS and SASEGT. The ends were cut back, 6 bases at V and 6 bases at J, with 9 bases in the middle. The CDR3 spans 12 residues. The CDR3 sequence: CASSRVVNEQFF. The CDR3 DNA reads TGTGCCAGCAGCAGGGTAGTCAATGAGCAGTTCTTC.

A note on this clonotype: This may come from a read error, since a much larger clone is one base off. This rearrangement joins TRBV15 to TRBJ2-4; possibly TRBD2 for D (5 bases). CDR1 and CDR2 from the germline V gene are LNHNV and YYDKDF (reference sequence). The CDR3 has 13 residues. The CDR3 is CATSTLAKNVQYF. DNA for the CDR3: TGTGCCACCAGCACCCTAGCCAAAAACGTTCAGTACTTC.

This clonotype was observed a few times. The chain carries TRBV28 and TRBJ2-7, with 7 nucleotides matching TRBD1. CDR3 length: 14 amino acids. Germline V gene sequence: CDR1 MDHEN, CDR2 SYDVKM. After removal of 6 bases from V and 0 bases from J, the junction contained 5 bases not matched to a gene. This CDR3 reads CASRKTGASYEQYF. DNA of the CDR3: TGTGCCAGCAGGAAAACAGGGGCCTCCTACGAGCAGTACTTC. Supplemented by reference TRBV28 and TRBJ2-7, the full variable domain reads DVKVTQSSRYLVKRTGEKVFLECVQDMDHENMFWYRQDPGLGLRLIYFSYDVKMKEKGDIPEGYSVSREKKERFSLILESASTNQTSMYLCASRKTGASYEQYFGPGTRLTVT.

Remarks on this clonotype: The CDR3 does not end in the conserved phenylalanine or tryptophan, so this is likely a read error. This chain connects TRBV6-2 or TRBV6-3 to TRBJ1-1, with D unclear. V shed 0 bases and J shed 1 base, with 6 bases lying between them. The CDR3 loop spans 14 amino acids. Germline CDR1 is MNHEY and CDR2 is SVGEGT. CDR3: CASSYSTRNTEAFS. CDR3 sequence (DNA): TGTGCCAGCAGTTACTCAACCAGGAACACTGAAGCTTTCTCT.

This clonotype occurred many times. The chain carries TRBV19 and TRBJ2-1, with TRBD1 matching over 7 bases. The CDR3 totals 15 residues. V dropped 4 bases and J dropped 7; count of bases not matched to a gene: 10. The V gene's germline CDR1 is LNHDA and CDR2 SQIVND (reference sequence). CDR3 amino acids: CASSKRQGVGNEQFF. The DNA of the CDR3 is TGTGCCAGTAGTAAGCGGCAGGGGGTTGGGAATGAGCAGTTCTTC.

This clonotype has more than one count but fewer than ten. One base away lies a much larger clone, so this may be a sequencing read error. CDR3 DNA sequence: TGCAGTAGTATTTCGGGGACTAGTTTCTCCGAGCAGTACTTC. Protein product: CSSISGTSFSEQYF. The genes are TRBV20-1 and TRBJ2-7; 8 bases agree with TRBD2. CDR1 DFQATT and CDR2 SNEGSKA come from the germline V gene (reference sequence). CDR3 length: 14 amino acids. The V and J ends lost 8 bases and 6 bases, in that order; junction bases with no gene match: 15.

Details on this clonotype: A read error may explain this, as a much larger clone is one base away. J is TRBJ1-2 and V is TRBV5-1, with D possibly TRBD1 on 6 matching bases. Germline V gene data show CDR1 as SGHRS and CDR2 as YFSETQ. The CDR3 consists of 13 residues. This chain's CDR3 is CARSAHEGGGYTF. The CDR3 DNA follows: TGCGCCCGCAGCGCCCACGAGGGGGGAGGCTACACCTTC.

This clonotype was picked up many times. The rearrangement links TRBV24-1 to TRBJ1-2; no clear D. CDR1 is KGHDR and CDR2 is SFDVKD in the germline V gene. V lost 4 bases and J lost 8, with 13 bases in between. This CDR3 is built from 13 residues. The CDR3 loop reads CATSDPQVNGYTF. CDR3 DNA sequence: TGTGCCACCAGTGACCCTCAGGTTAACGGCTACACCTTC.

In its sample, this clonotype was seen many times. V is TRBV7-2 and J is TRBJ1-2; D may be TRBD1 (5 bases). CDR1 is SGHTA and CDR2 is FQGNSA in the germline V gene. This CDR3 region has 17 residues. V gave up 5 bases and J gave up 2 bases, with 21 bases separating them. DNA of the CDR3: TGTGCCAGCAGCCGTGGGGTCGGGGCAGCCCAGAACTATGGCTACACCTTC. Its translation is CASSRGVGAAQNYGYTF.

The CDR3 DNA sequence: TGCGCCAGCAGCCAAGTCGCTGGGTATAGCAATCAGCCCCAGCATTTT. It yields the protein CASSQVAGYSNQPQHF. This rearrangement joins TRBV4-1 to TRBJ1-5; D call uncertain. Germline V gene sequence: CDR1 MGHRA, CDR2 YSYEKL. The germline V and J ends were trimmed by 1 base and 0 bases, with 10 bases remaining between them. The CDR3 has 16 amino acids.

This clonotype was seen a handful of times. This sequence may be a read error, since a much larger clone differs from it by one base. V is TRBV15 and J is TRBJ2-2; weak D call: TRBD1 (6 bases). Trimming left V 4 bases short and J 6 bases short, with 12 bases between. Germline lookup yields CDR1 LNHNV and CDR2 YYDKDF (reference sequence). This CDR3 region has 14 residues. CDR3 in DNA: TGTGCCACCAGCACGAGACAGGACGCCGGGGAGCTGTTTTTT. This translates into CATSTRQDAGELFF.

This clonotype was found many times. The chain uses TRBV24-1 and TRBJ1-2, with 7 nucleotides matching TRBD1. Trimming at V came to 7 bases and at J to 8 bases, leaving 12 bases not matched to a gene. Germline V lookup: CDR1 KGHDR, CDR2 SFDVKD. The CDR3 is 14 residues long. The CDR3 DNA reads TGTGCCACCAGGCAAACAGGGGAAGAGGGCGGCTACACCTTC. It codes for CATRQTGEEGGYTF.

Many counts were recorded for this clonotype. The genes are TRBV2 and TRBJ2-2; D gene unclear. Trimming removed 6 bases from V and 7 bases from J, with 15 bases in between. CDR1 and CDR2 from the germline V gene are SNHLY and FYNNEI. The CDR3 has 14 amino acids. Here the CDR3 reads CASRLEDTIGELFF. DNA for the CDR3: TGTGCCAGCAGGCTGGAAGACACGATCGGGGAGCTGTTTTTT. The full variable domain, rest sourced from reference TRBV2 and TRBJ2-2, is EPEVTQTPSHQVTQMGQEVILRCVPISNHLYFYWYRQILGQKVEFLVSFYNNEISEKSEIFDDQFSVERPDGSNFTLKIRSTKLEDSAMYFCASRLEDTIGELFFGEGSRLTVL.

This clonotype was counted at least ten times. The V call is TRBV9, the J call TRBJ1-3, with D hard to call. V gave up 4 bases and J gave up 4 bases, with 12 bases separating them. The CDR3 extends over 14 amino acids. CDR1 SGDLS and CDR2 YYNGEE come from the germline V gene. The CDR3 region has the DNA TGTGCCAGCAGCCCTTACCACCAAGGAAACACCATATATTTT. This codes for CASSPYHQGNTIYF.

As for this clonotype: Given a much more abundant clone one base away, this may be a read error. The final CDR3 position lacks the conserved phenylalanine or tryptophan, pointing to a likely read error. The chain is built from TRBV7-2 and TRBJ2-3; possibly TRBD2 for D (6 bases). V was shortened by 1 base and J by 1 base, with 9 bases between the two germline ends. The V gene's germline CDR1 is SGHTA and CDR2 FQGNSA. The CDR3 loop spans 15 amino acids. DNA of the CDR3: TGTGCCAGCAGCTTAGTTGTAGCGGGCACAGATACGCAGTATTAT. It specifies CASSLVVAGTDTQYY.

Worth noting for this clonotype: One end of the junction varies from germline; a read error may be responsible. V is TRBV3-1 and J is TRBJ2-5; D possibly corresponds to TRBD2 (6 bases). Germline CDR1 LGHDT, CDR2 YNNKEL (reference sequence). CDR3 length: 15 amino acids. The CDR3 bases are TGTGCCAGCGGCCAGTTAGCGGACTCGTTGGAGACCCAGTACTTC. Its protein is CASGQLADSLETQYF.

As concerns this clonotype: Given the absence of the conserved phenylalanine or tryptophan at the CDR3 end, a read error is likely. V and J are TRBV27 and TRBJ2-2; TRBD2 aligns across 13 bases. Losses at the gene ends were 4 bases for V and 6 bases for J; bases not matched to a gene: 5. Germline CDR1 is MNHEY and CDR2 is SMNVEV (reference sequence). This CDR3 region has 16 residues. CDR3 DNA sequence: TGTGCCAGCAGTTCCAGACTAGCGGGAGGACCCGGGGAGCTGTTTTAT. Protein product: CASSSRLAGGPGELFY.

This clonotype turned up a few times. The rearrangement joins TRBV3-1 to TRBJ2-2, with D hard to call. CDR3 length equals 16 residues. V lost 4 bases, J lost 3 bases, and 15 bases lay in between. Germline-derived CDR1 and CDR2 are LGHDT and YNNKEL (reference sequence). CDR3 sequence (DNA): TGTGCCAGCAGCCGTCGGGTCATAGGGCACACCGGGGAGCTGTTTTTT. Translation: CASSRRVIGHTGELFF.

In this sample, this clonotype turned up many times. V is TRBV20-1 and J is TRBJ2-5; possibly TRBD1 for D (5 bases). Deletions cut 0 bases from V and 7 bases from J, with 15 bases between. The CDR3 runs 14 residues. The germline gives CDR1 DFQATT, CDR2 SNEGSKA (reference sequence). The CDR3 here is CSARDPGRQGTQYF. The CDR3 coding sequence is TGCAGTGCTAGAGATCCAGGCCGCCAGGGGACCCAGTACTTC.

In this sample, this clonotype turned up many times. The chain is built from TRBV7-9 and TRBJ1-2; D may be TRBD1 (6 bases). CDR1 and CDR2 (germline): SEHNR, FQNEAQ (reference sequence). This CDR3 comprises 16 residues. V was shortened by 4 bases and J by 4 bases, with 19 bases between the two germline ends. CDR3 amino acids: CASSSSGTTEAYGYTF. The CDR3 DNA sequence: TGTGCCAGCAGCTCCTCGGGGACAACGGAGGCCTATGGCTACACCTTC.

This clonotype occurred many times. The chain employs TRBV5-5 and TRBJ2-3; no reliable D call. CDR3 length: 13 residues. V was trimmed by 8 bases and J by 0 bases, leaving 10 bases between them. Per the germline V gene, CDR1 is SGHKS and CDR2 is YYEKEE (reference sequence). The CDR3 reads CARRTVSTDTQYF. DNA for the CDR3: TGTGCCAGACGAACGGTGAGCACAGATACGCAGTATTTT.

The sample holds many counts of this clonotype. The rearrangement joins TRBV28 to TRBJ2-7; 10 bases fit TRBD1. There are 14 residues in the CDR3. CDR1 MDHEN and CDR2 SYDVKM come from the germline V gene. V was clipped by 6 bases and J by 7 bases; unmatched bases: 9. DNA for the CDR3: TGTGCCAGCAGGGACCGGGGACAGGGGAATGAGCAGTACTTC. Its translation: CASRDRGQGNEQYF.